This TCR beta chain came from a study of naive and memory T cell subsets. Whole blood, 2.5 ml, came from adult healthy volunteers. TCR cDNA received a 3' ligated oligonucleotide that carried a UMI. Input was about 1 to 1,100 ng of DNase-treated total RNA without cell sorting. The V and J ends lost 0 bases and 3 bases respectively, with 7 bases between them. This CDR3 spans 14 amino acids. Germline lookup yields CDR1 LNHDA and CDR2 SQIVND (reference sequence). Study observations and caveats: TCR transcript changes with activation or differentiation may affect this RNA method.

There are many counts of this clonotype. Its antigen is not known. For blood and skin samples, reverse transcription used TCR alpha and beta constant primers. Four PCR rounds used nested alpha and beta constant region primers plus the SP2 primer. Each CDR3 protein gets one entry after TCRdb re-called the 5' RACE reads with MiXCR. The sample contains under 25,000 distinct CDR3 sequences, 4.2% of which appear only once. This chain connects TRBV19 to TRBJ2-3; TRBD2 might be the D (5 bases). The sequence was obtained from a male donor in good health. The CDR3: CASSIEGRTDTQYF. The DNA for the CDR3 is TGTGCCAGTAGTATAGAAGGGAGAACAGATACGCAGTATTTT. Looking up the rest from reference TRBV19 and TRBJ2-3 gives the full variable domain: DGGITQSPKYLFRKEGQNVTLSCEQNLNHDAMYWYRQDPGQGLRLIYYSQIVNDFQKGDIAEGYSVSREKKESFPLTVTSAQKNPTAFYLCASSIEGRTDTQYFGPGTRLTVL.